These 7 T cell receptor beta chains share one sample of origin, sequenced in a study of blood T cell repertoires in COVID-19. Here immunoSEQ multiplex PCR was the method, and the copy in TCRdb shows in-frame clones only, minus some. The sample contains hundreds of thousands of clones, roughly 90% of which appear only once. Sample: peripheral blood. All receptors come from a woman in her twenties or thirties with COVID-19, enrolled during active disease.

V is TRBV28 and J is TRBJ2-2, with D possibly matching TRBD2 (8 bases). V was cut by 6 bases and J by 1 base, with 36 bases left in between. Germline V gives CDR1 MDHEN, CDR2 SYDVKM. This CDR3 has 23 amino acids. The CDR3 loop is CASSPWKVYRGKAGGGNTGELFF. In DNA, the CDR3 is TGTGCCAGCAGCCCCTGGAAGGTGTACAGGGGAAAGGCGGGGGGCGGGAACACCGGGGAGCTGTTTTTT.

The J gene is TRBJ2-2, the V gene TRBV4-3; unclear D gene. Looked up from germline, CDR1 is LGHNA and CDR2 is YSLEER. The CDR3 is 17 amino acids. Trimming pared 0 bases from V and 1 base from J, leaving 12 bases between. The CDR3 is CASSQDRVFGNTGELFF. CDR3 sequence (DNA): TGCGCCAGCAGCCAAGATCGAGTGTTCGGGAACACCGGGGAGCTGTTTTTT.

This chain links TRBV2 with TRBJ2-3, with 9 bases aligning to TRBD2. The CDR3 sequence is 15 residues long. Germline trimming cut 2 bases from V and 2 bases from J; bases unmatched to any gene: 2. The germline V gene encodes CDR1 SNHLY and CDR2 FYNNEI. The CDR3 spells CASSELAGTTDTQYF. The CDR3 nucleotides are TGTGCCAGCAGTGAACTAGCGGGGACCACAGATACGCAGTATTTT.

The genes are TRBV19 and TRBJ2-5, with TRBD1 identical over 10 bases. Germline CDR1 and CDR2: LNHDA and SQIVND (reference sequence). V was clipped by 5 bases and J by 4 bases; unmatched bases: 1. The CDR3 length is 13 residues. CDR3 sequence (DNA): TGTGCCAGTAGTGGGGACAGGGGAGAGACCCAGTACTTC. It yields the protein CASSGDRGETQYF.

The genes are TRBV27 and TRBJ1-5; 8 bases map to TRBD1. Trimming at V came to 6 bases and at J to 5 bases, leaving 0 bases not matched to a gene. Germline assignment: CDR1 MNHEY and CDR2 SMNVEV (reference sequence). CDR3 size: 12 residues. The CDR3 loop is CASRTGDQPQHF. Here the CDR3 DNA reads TGTGCCAGCAGGACAGGGGATCAGCCCCAGCATTTT.

V and J are TRBV6-5 and TRBJ1-5; 10 bases match TRBD1. CDR3 size: 15 residues. J was trimmed by 4 bases and V by 6 bases; bases with no gene match: 6. Germline V CDR1 and CDR2: MNHEY, SVGAGI. This CDR3 reads CASRDRGIPNQPQHF. CDR3 sequence (DNA): TGTGCCAGCAGGGACAGGGGGATTCCTAATCAGCCCCAGCATTTT.

The chain carries TRBV2 and TRBJ1-2, with D possibly being TRBD1 (6 bases). Germline V CDR1 and CDR2: SNHLY, FYNNEI. The CDR3 is 14 residues long. V lost 1 base and J lost 8, with 14 bases in between. In DNA, the CDR3 is TGTGCCAGCAGTGAAGGCCGGGACATTTCCGGCTACACCTTC. Protein product: CASSEGRDISGYTF.